This TCR beta chain was recovered during a study of T cells in Graves' hyperthyroidism and ophthalmopathy. Whole-study results and caveats: A median around 5.9 months before onset, the model predicted ophthalmopathy.

Of note for this clonotype: Antigen: not known. This sequence may be a read error, since a much larger clone differs from it by one base.

Each 10 ml fresh peripheral blood draw supplied the PBMCs. Amplification yielded TCR beta CDR3 regions, with RNA transcripts as the source. First-round RT-PCR of the TCR CDR3 relied on the HTBI primer set. TCRdb reprocessed the multiplex PCR reads with MiXCR, giving one entry per CDR3 protein. Among 250,000 or so distinct CDR3 sequences listed, nearly 15% were seen once. In germline, CDR1 is SGHRS, CDR2 YFSETQ. This CDR3 spans 14 amino acids. Sequencing used blood. The sequence was collected from a woman aged 45-60 years with Graves' hyperthyroidism that later progressed to Graves' ophthalmopathy. V gene TRBV5-1 combines with J gene TRBJ1-1; D remains ambiguous. CDR3 in DNA: TGCGCCGGCAGCGGAAATCCCATGAACACTGAAGCTTTCTTT. It codes for CAGSGNPMNTEAFF. The entire variable domain, with the rest obtained from reference TRBV5-1 and TRBJ1-1, is as follows: KAGVTQTPRYLIKTRGQQVTLSCSPISGHRSVSWYQQTPGQGLQFLFEYFSETQRNKGNFPGRFSGRQFSNSRSEMNVSTLELGDSALYLCAGSGNPMNTEAFFGQGTRLTVV.